These 17 T cell receptor beta chains were all obtained from the same sample, sequenced in a study of blood T cell repertoires in COVID-19. Generated by immunoSEQ multiplex PCR, the TCRdb table keeps only in-frame clones and is missing some. The sample includes some 270,000 clones, 75% to 90% seen only once; the top ten take around 3%. Sample: PBMCs or T cells enriched from blood (not recorded which). These receptors originate from a woman in her forties who had been exposed to COVID-19.

The J gene is TRBJ1-2, the V gene TRBV7-3, with 7 bases that match TRBD1. The CDR3 extends over 12 amino acids. The V gene's germline CDR1 is SGHTA and CDR2 FQGTGA. V was pared by 4 bases and J by 6 bases, with 2 bases of the junction left unmatched. CDR3 residues: CASSYRGNGYTF. The CDR3 nucleotides are TGTGCCAGCAGCTACAGGGGAAATGGCTACACCTTC.

This clone was counted a few times. The rearrangement links TRBV28 to TRBJ2-7; 9 bases fit TRBD1. Germline assignment: CDR1 MDHEN and CDR2 SYDVKM. Trimming removed 10 bases from V and 4 bases from J; junction bases left unmatched: 8. This CDR3 comprises 13 residues. The CDR3 DNA reads as TGTGCCACCGAAGGAGACAGGGGGTACGAGCAGTACGTC. It translates to CATEGDRGYEQYV.

The rearrangement joins TRBV2 to TRBJ1-1; TRBD1 matches at 7 bases. CDR1 and CDR2 (germline): SNHLY, FYNNEI. CDR3 length: 15 amino acids. With 6 bases clipped from V and 1 base from J, the junction kept 8 bases outside the gene matches. The CDR3 coding sequence is TGTGCCAGCAGGTTTCAGGGGGTCGGGAACACTGAAGCTTTCTTT. Its protein is CASRFQGVGNTEAFF. The whole variable domain, filled in from reference TRBV2 and TRBJ1-1, reads EPEVTQTPSHQVTQMGQEVILRCVPISNHLYFYWYRQILGQKVEFLVSFYNNEISEKSEIFDDQFSVERPDGSNFTLKIRSTKLEDSAMYFCASRFQGVGNTEAFFGQGTRLTVV.

This chain connects TRBV27 to TRBJ1-1; 7 bases are a match to TRBD1. There are 15 residues in the CDR3. The junction had 6 bases not matched to a gene; V was cut back by 2 bases and J by 3 bases. CDR1 is MNHEY and CDR2 is SMNVEV in the germline V gene (reference sequence). In DNA, the CDR3 is TGTGCCAGCAGTTTACGACCACAGGGGCACACTGAAGCTTTCTTT. Translated: CASSLRPQGHTEAFF.

The rearrangement joins TRBV7-8 to TRBJ2-2; weak D call: TRBD1 (6 bases). CDR3 size: 16 residues. CDR1 SGHVS and CDR2 FQNEAQ come from the germline V gene. V lost 4 bases, J lost 9 bases, and 21 bases lay in between. The CDR3 DNA reads as TGTGCCAGCAGCTACCAGGGGCCGCCGTATGTCTGGGAGCTGTTTTTT. It translates to CASSYQGPPYVWELFF.

Only one count was recorded for this clone. The chain recombines TRBV6-5 with TRBJ1-2, with a tentative D call TRBD1 (6 bases). Trimming removed 0 bases at V and 1 base at J, with 9 bases between. This CDR3 contains 15 residues. Looked up from germline, CDR1 is MNHEY and CDR2 is SVGAGI. CDR3 coding DNA: TGTGCCAGCAGTTACTCATCCAGGGGTAACTATGGCTACACCTTC. This sequence encodes CASSYSSRGNYGYTF.

V is TRBV18 and J is TRBJ2-2; TRBD2 matches 10 bases. The germline CDR1 and CDR2 sequences are KGHSH and LQKENI. V shed 3 bases, J shed 0 bases, and the junction held 7 bases outside the gene matches. This CDR3 has 18 amino acids. The CDR3 bases are TGTGCCAGCTCACCCCAAGCGGGAGGGCTCGCGAACACCGGGGAGCTGTTTTTT. Its translation is CASSPQAGGLANTGELFF.

The chain joins TRBV5-5 to TRBJ1-5, with 9 positions matching TRBD1. Germline trimming cut 5 bases from V and 3 bases from J; bases unmatched to any gene: 9. The CDR3 runs 16 residues. CDR1 SGHKS and CDR2 YYEKEE come from the germline V gene (reference sequence). The CDR3 region is CASSFGTGTYNQPQHF. CDR3 nucleotide sequence: TGTGCCAGCAGTTTCGGGACAGGGACGTACAATCAGCCCCAGCATTTT.

The chain has TRBV28 and TRBJ2-3, with 11 bases matching TRBD2. CDR1 is MDHEN and CDR2 is SYDVKM in the germline V gene. V was pared by 5 bases and J by 2 bases, with 9 bases of the junction left unmatched. This CDR3 comprises 17 residues. The CDR3 DNA follows: TGTGCCAGCAGTCCACCCATACTAGCGGGGGTCACAGATACGCAGTATTTT. This translates into CASSPPILAGVTDTQYF.

This clone was seen just once. The chain has TRBV19 and TRBJ1-4, with 7 bases aligning to TRBD1. Germline trimming cut 6 bases from V and 4 bases from J; bases unmatched to any gene: 11. The CDR3 has 16 amino acids. Germline-derived CDR1 and CDR2 are LNHDA and SQIVND (reference sequence). The CDR3 coding sequence is TGTGCCAGTAGCAGGACCTACAGGGGTTATAATGAAAAACTGTTTTTT. It codes for CASSRTYRGYNEKLFF.

The V call is TRBV18, the J call TRBJ2-3; 7 bases are a match to TRBD2. Trimming at V came to 0 bases and at J to 1 base, leaving 4 bases not matched to a gene. Germline CDR1 is KGHSH and CDR2 is LQKENI. The length of the CDR3 is 16 residues. The CDR3 DNA reads TGTGCCAGCTCACCACCGCGGGGGTCGGGCACAGATACGCAGTATTTT. Amino acids: CASSPPRGSGTDTQYF.

This sequence joins TRBV5-4 and TRBJ2-7, with 9 bases identical to TRBD1. The CDR3 length is 15 residues. The germline V gene encodes CDR1 SGHNT and CDR2 YYREEE (reference sequence). V was clipped by 3 bases and J by 6 bases; unmatched bases: 10. The CDR3 region is CASSWWDRDGGEQYF. The DNA of the CDR3 is TGTGCCAGCAGCTGGTGGGACAGGGACGGCGGCGAGCAGTACTTC.

This chain uses TRBV3-1 (or the pseudogene TRBV3-2) with TRBJ1-1, with a possible D match to TRBD1 (6 bases). There are 14 residues in the CDR3. Germline V gene lookup returns CDR1 LGHDT and CDR2 YNNKEL (reference sequence). V gave up 6 bases and J gave up 1 base, with 12 bases separating them. The CDR3 nucleotides read TGTGCCAGCAGTAGGGGGGGGGAGAACACTGAAGCTTTCTTT. It yields the protein CASSRGGENTEAFF.

J is TRBJ1-3 and V is TRBV28; no reliable D call. Germline lookup yields CDR1 MDHEN and CDR2 SYDVKM. This CDR3 comprises 13 residues. Trimming shortened V by 9 bases and J by 2 bases, and 11 bases separated the two germline ends. The CDR3 region has the DNA TGTGCCAGTGCCGAGATCCCTGGAAACACCATATATTTT. Amino acids: CASAEIPGNTIYF.

This clone has more than one count but fewer than ten. The chain links TRBV29-1 to TRBJ1-2; possible D gene TRBD1, 5 bases. Germline V gene sequence: CDR1 SQVTM, CDR2 ANQGSEA. The CDR3 spans 14 residues. V was pared by 7 bases and J by 0 bases, with 15 bases between. The CDR3 DNA reads TGCAGCGACGGCGAGGGAGGGGCTAACTATGGCTACACCTTC. Amino acid sequence: CSDGEGGANYGYTF. Full variable domain (rest looked up from reference TRBV29-1 and TRBJ1-2): SAVISQKPSRDICQRGTSLTIQCQVDSQVTMMFWYRQQPGQSLTLIATANQGSEATYESGFVIDKFPISRPNLTFSTLTVSNMSPEDSSIYLCSDGEGGANYGYTFGSGTRLTVV.

This clone was detected a few times. The rearrangement joins TRBV10-3 to TRBJ2-1; 10 bases map to TRBD1. The trim removed 8 bases at V and 5 bases at J, leaving 9 bases unmatched. The CDR3 extends over 15 amino acids. Germline V gene data show CDR1 as ENHRY and CDR2 as SYGVKD. The CDR3 DNA reads as TGTGCCATCGGGGGACAGGGGATAGGAGACAATGAGCAGTTCTTC. Translated: CAIGGQGIGDNEQFF.

This clone showed up just a few times. V usage is TRBV7-2 and J usage is TRBJ1-5; D remains unclear. Germline CDR1 reads SGHTA; CDR2 reads FQGNSA. With 4 bases removed from V and 4 bases from J, the gap between germline ends came to 5 bases. The CDR3 sequence is 12 residues long. The CDR3 DNA reads as TGTGCCAGCAGCTCTCTAAATCAGCCCCAGCATTTT. Its translation is CASSSLNQPQHF. Filled out from reference TRBV7-2 and TRBJ1-5, the complete variable domain reads GAGVSQSPSNKVTEKGKDVELRCDPISGHTALYWYRQSLGQGLEFLIYFQGNSAPDKSGLPSDRFSAERTGGSVSTLTIQRTQQEDSAVYLCASSSLNQPQHFGDGTRLSIL.